This T cell receptor beta chain came from a study of blood T cell repertoires in COVID-19 (dated by TCRdb to the early 2020s). Regarding the study in general: Samples from collaborators originated in the United States, Italy and Spain and spanned both the acute and convalescent phases of COVID-19. The repertoires were made available in a free public database intended to serve as a resource for research on the immune response to SARS-CoV-2. A de-identified subject ID, COVID-19 status, age in years and sex were almost always included in the sample metadata. Samples were obtained from the ongoing ImmuneRACE study (first 160 participants) and from 1,000 to 1,500 subjects provided by 6 global collaborators. The material from the prospective study consisted of cDNA or gDNA derived from T cells, B-cell-depleted T cells, or PBMCs. Where HLA class I and class II types were available, the types were taken from metadata supplied by the sample provider, not from assay-based typing. Subjects who had been exposed to COVID-19, were actively infected with it, or had recovered from it provided the deeply sampled blood TCRbeta repertoires that made up the dataset.

On this clone itself: What antigen it recognizes has not been identified. No much larger clonotype is one base removed from it; base qualities were not supplied.

Enrolling through a virtual design, the prospective study's participants ranged in age from roughly 18 to 95 years and lived across roughly 23 United States geographic areas. To assign participants to cohorts, the prospective study relied on clinical history that participants themselves reported in a screening survey and a study questionnaire. In the prospective study, whole blood, serum and a nasopharyngeal or oropharyngeal swab were collected from each participant by mobile phlebotomists. Additional blood draws and questionnaires over a 2-month period could optionally be provided by prospective study participants. Before DNA extraction, blood samples from the prospective study were shipped at room temperature or frozen. The immunoSEQ Assay, a bias-controlled multiplex PCR, was used to amplify TCRbeta CDR3 regions from genomic DNA. Under the source paper's analysis protocol: Nucleated cell counts per sample were estimated from amplification of reference gene primers within the assay. To quantify the absolute abundance of each unique TCRbeta CDR3 rearrangement, sequence reads were collapsed and filtered. Productive Simpson clonality was computed per sample as the square root of Simpson's diversity index over productive rearrangements. TCRdb retrieved this table from immuneACCESS and kept in-frame rearrangements only. Not all clones are present; in checked studies, unresolved V genes account for under half, and no reason is known for the remainder. V, J and clone size reflect that table, while D and trimming were determined from the DNA. The sample data list approximately 260,000 clones, and roughly 80% of these were observed just once. The ten largest clones add up to around 4.1% of the sample.

Relative to germline, V is 6 bases shorter and J is 6 bases shorter, with 11 bases between their ends. There are 13 amino acids in the CDR3, from cysteine to phenylalanine inclusive. Only the CDR3 region is kept as DNA, spanning 39 bases read in frame from base 1. Sequences SGHTA (CDR1) and FQGTGA (CDR2) are obtained from the germline V gene. Broader findings and caveats from the paper: The quantity of clinical and demographic metadata differed by source and by participant and was supplied without curation.

The receptor was derived from a man aged 30 to 45 with acute COVID-19. The rearrangement combines TRBV7-3 with TRBJ2-2; the D gene is possibly TRBD1, with 5 bases matching. What was sequenced was PBMCs or T cells enriched from blood (not recorded which). The sequenced DNA is TGTGCCAGCAGAGAGCAGGGTGCCGGGGAGCTGTTTTTT. This sequence encodes CASREQGAGELFF.